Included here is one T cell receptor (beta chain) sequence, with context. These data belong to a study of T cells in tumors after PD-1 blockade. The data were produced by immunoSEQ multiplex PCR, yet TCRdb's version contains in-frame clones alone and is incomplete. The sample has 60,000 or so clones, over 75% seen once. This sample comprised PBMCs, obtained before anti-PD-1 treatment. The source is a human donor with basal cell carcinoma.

CDR3 sequence: CASSPGIPGTRNQPQHF. CDR3 DNA: TGTGCCAGCAGCCCAGGGATACCCGGGACACGAAATCAGCCCCAGCATTTT. The chain recombines TRBV7-2 with TRBJ1-5; D possibly corresponds to TRBD1 (6 bases). This CDR3 is built from 17 residues. Germline lookup yields CDR1 SGHTA and CDR2 FQGNSA. V was cut by 5 bases and J by 4 bases, with 21 bases left in between. The entire variable domain, with the rest obtained from reference TRBV7-2 and TRBJ1-5, is as follows: GAGVSQSPSNKVTEKGKDVELRCDPISGHTALYWYRQSLGQGLEFLIYFQGNSAPDKSGLPSDRFSAERTGGSVSTLTIQRTQQEDSAVYLCASSPGIPGTRNQPQHFGDGTRLSIL.